The 6 T cell receptor beta chains below all came from one sample that was sequenced in a study of T cells after yellow fever vaccination. TCRdb itself ran the 5' RACE reads through MiXCR, one entry per CDR3 protein. This table has roughly 310,000 distinct CDR3 sequences, 8.7% appearing once. The sequenced sample was PBMCs, obtained on the day of the first yellow fever vaccination. These receptors were collected from a man aged 18 to 29 who received the YFV17D yellow fever vaccine.

This clonotype has only a few counts. The chain carries TRBV18 and TRBJ2-1; the D is unclear. Deletions cut 3 bases from V and 3 bases from J, with 18 bases between. This CDR3 has 17 amino acids. Germline values: CDR1 KGHSH, CDR2 LQKENI. The CDR3 DNA follows: TGTGCCAGCTCACCCCAAAGCAATCCGGGTTTCTACAATGAGCAGTTCTTC. This codes for CASSPQSNPGFYNEQFF.

The V call is TRBV3-1, the J call TRBJ1-4; TRBD1 aligns across 8 bases. V dropped 0 bases and J dropped 8; count of bases not matched to a gene: 8. The CDR3 covers 16 residues. Germline V lookup: CDR1 LGHDT, CDR2 YNNKEL (reference sequence). CDR3 sequence (DNA): TGTGCCAGCAGCCAAGAACCGAGACAGGGGAGGGAAAAACTGTTTTTT. Protein product: CASSQEPRQGREKLFF.

This clonotype turned up a few times. V is TRBV6-2 or TRBV6-3 and J is TRBJ1-2; D is unresolved. The length of the CDR3 is 14 residues. V lost 2 bases to trimming and J lost 2 bases, with 9 bases between them. In germline, CDR1 is MNHEY, CDR2 SVGEGT. The chain's CDR3 is CASSYDTSNYGYTF. The CDR3 bases are TGTGCCAGCAGTTACGATACCAGCAACTATGGCTACACCTTC.

This clonotype was found a few times. This sequence joins TRBV19 and TRBJ2-3; tentative D call: TRBD1 (6 bases). The CDR3 totals 15 residues. Deletions cut 8 bases from V and 0 bases from J, with 15 bases between. Looked up from germline, CDR1 is LNHDA and CDR2 is SQIVND (reference sequence). DNA of the CDR3: TGTGCCAGTCGCCTGGGGGCTCTGAGCACAGATACGCAGTATTTT. This codes for CASRLGALSTDTQYF.

The CDR3 sequence is CASSLSRGHRETQYF. DNA of the CDR3: TGTGCCAGCAGCTTATCCAGGGGACACCGAGAGACCCAGTACTTC. J is TRBJ2-5 and V is TRBV13, with D tentatively TRBD1 (6 bases). V was trimmed by 2 bases and J by 4 bases, leaving 14 bases between them. The CDR3 length is 15 residues. The germline gives CDR1 PRHDT, CDR2 FYEKMQ (reference sequence).

This clonotype was detected ten times or more. The chain uses TRBV3-1 and TRBJ2-5; no firm D call. Germline V gives CDR1 LGHDT, CDR2 YNNKEL (reference sequence). This CDR3 spans 13 amino acids. V lost 4 bases, J lost 1 base, and 7 bases lay in between. The CDR3 DNA follows: TGTGCCAGCAGCCGTCTATTCCAAGAGACCCAGTACTTC. This codes for CASSRLFQETQYF.